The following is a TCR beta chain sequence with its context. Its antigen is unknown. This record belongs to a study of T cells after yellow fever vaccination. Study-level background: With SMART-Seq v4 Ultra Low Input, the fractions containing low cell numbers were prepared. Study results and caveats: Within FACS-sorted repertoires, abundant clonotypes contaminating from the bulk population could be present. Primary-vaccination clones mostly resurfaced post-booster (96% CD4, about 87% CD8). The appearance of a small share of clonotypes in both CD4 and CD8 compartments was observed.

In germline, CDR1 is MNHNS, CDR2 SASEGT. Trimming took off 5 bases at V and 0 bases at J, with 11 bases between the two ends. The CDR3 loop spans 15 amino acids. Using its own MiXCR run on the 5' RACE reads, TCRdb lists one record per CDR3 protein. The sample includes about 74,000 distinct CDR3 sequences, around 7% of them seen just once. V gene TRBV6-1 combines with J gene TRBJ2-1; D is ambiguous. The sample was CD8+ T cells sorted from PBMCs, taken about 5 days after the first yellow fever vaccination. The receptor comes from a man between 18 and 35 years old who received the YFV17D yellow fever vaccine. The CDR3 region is CASSPTYLSYNEQFF. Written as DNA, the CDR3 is TGTGCCAGCAGTCCGACGTACCTCTCCTACAATGAGCAGTTCTTC.